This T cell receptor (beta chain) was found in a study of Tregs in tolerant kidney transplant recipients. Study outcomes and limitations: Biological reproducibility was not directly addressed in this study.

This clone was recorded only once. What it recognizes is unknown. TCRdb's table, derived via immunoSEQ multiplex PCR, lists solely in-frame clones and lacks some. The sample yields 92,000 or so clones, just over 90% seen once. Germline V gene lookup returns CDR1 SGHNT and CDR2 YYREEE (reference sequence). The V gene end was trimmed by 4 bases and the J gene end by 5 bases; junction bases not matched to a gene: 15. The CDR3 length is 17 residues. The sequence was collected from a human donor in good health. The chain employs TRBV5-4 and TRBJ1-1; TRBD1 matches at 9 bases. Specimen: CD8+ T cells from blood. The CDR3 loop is CASSPYGQGSVGTEAFF. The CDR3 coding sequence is TGTGCCAGCAGCCCCTACGGACAGGGGTCTGTCGGGACTGAAGCTTTCTTT. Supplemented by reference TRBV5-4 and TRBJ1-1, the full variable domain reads ETGVTQSPTHLIKTRGQQVTLRCSSQSGHNTVSWYQQALGQGPQFIFQYYREEENGRGNFPPRFSGLQFPNYSSELNVNALELDDSALYLCASSPYGQGSVGTEAFFGQGTRLTVV.